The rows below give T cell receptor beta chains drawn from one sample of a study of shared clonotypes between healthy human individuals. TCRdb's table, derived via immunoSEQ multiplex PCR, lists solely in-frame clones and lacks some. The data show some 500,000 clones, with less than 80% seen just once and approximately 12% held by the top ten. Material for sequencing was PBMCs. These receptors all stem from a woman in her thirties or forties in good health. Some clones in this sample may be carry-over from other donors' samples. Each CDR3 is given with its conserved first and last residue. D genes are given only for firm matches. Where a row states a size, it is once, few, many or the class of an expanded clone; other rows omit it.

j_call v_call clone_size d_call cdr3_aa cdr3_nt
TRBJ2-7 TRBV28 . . CASSLLTYEQYF TGTGCCAGCAGTTTGTTGACCTACGAGCAGTACTTC
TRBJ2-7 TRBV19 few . CASSIRIAYEQYF TGTGCCAGTAGTATCCGTATAGCCTACGAGCAGTACTTC
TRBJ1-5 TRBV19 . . CASSMDGGSNQPQHF TGTGCCAGTAGTATGGACGGGGGGTCCAATCAGCCCCAGCATTTT
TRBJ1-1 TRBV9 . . CASSPGGPWDTEAFF TGTGCCAGCAGCCCTGGCGGCCCTTGGGACACTGAAGCTTTCTTT
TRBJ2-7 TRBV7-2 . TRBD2 CASSLRLAGVYEQYF TGTGCCAGCAGCTTGAGACTAGCGGGGGTATACGAGCAGTACTTC
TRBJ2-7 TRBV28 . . CASSLLLGEQYF TGTGCCAGCAGTTTATTGTTGGGCGAGCAGTACTTC
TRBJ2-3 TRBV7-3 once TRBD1 CASAPTGGTDTQYF TGTGCCAGCGCACCGACAGGGGGCACAGATACGCAGTATTTT
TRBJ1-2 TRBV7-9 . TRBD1 CASSLGTGFGYTF TGTGCCAGCAGCTTAGGGACAGGCTTTGGCTACACCTTC
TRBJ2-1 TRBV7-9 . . CASSPHIGEQFF TGTGCCAGCAGCCCCCACATTGGTGAGCAGTTCTTC
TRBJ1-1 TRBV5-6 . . CASSYNGNRNTEAFF TGTGCCAGCAGCTATAATGGAAATCGGAACACTGAAGCTTTCTTT
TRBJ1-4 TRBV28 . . CASSSRQLFF TGTGCCAGCAGTTCGAGGCAACTGTTTTTT
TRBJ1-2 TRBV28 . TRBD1 CASRTGGVGYGYTF TGTGCCAGCAGGACAGGGGGCGTAGGTTATGGCTACACCTTC
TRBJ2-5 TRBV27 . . CASRVQNQETQYF TGTGCCAGCAGAGTACAGAACCAAGAGACCCAGTACTTC
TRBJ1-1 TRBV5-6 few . CASSPIGTMNTEAFF TGTGCCAGCAGCCCGATCGGGACCATGAACACTGAAGCTTTCTTT
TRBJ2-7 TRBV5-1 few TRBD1 CASSLGIGDSTTYEQYF TGCGCCAGCAGCTTGGGAATTGGGGACAGCACTACCTACGAGCAGTACTTC
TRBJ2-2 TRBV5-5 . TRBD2 CASSRTGLAGAGELFF TGTGCCAGCAGCCGAACCGGGCTAGCGGGAGCCGGGGAGCTGTTTTTT
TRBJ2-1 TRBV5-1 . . CASSLRADSSYNEQFF TGCGCCAGCAGTTTAAGGGCCGACAGCTCCTACAATGAGCAGTTCTTC
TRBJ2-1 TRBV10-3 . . CAISESIGEQFF TGTGCCATCAGTGAGTCGATTGGGGAGCAGTTCTTC
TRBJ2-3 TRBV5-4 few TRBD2 CASSAGGVGTDTQYF TGTGCCAGCAGCGCGGGAGGAGTAGGCACAGATACGCAGTATTTT
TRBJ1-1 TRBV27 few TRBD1 CASTRTGANTEAFF TGTGCCAGCACTAGGACAGGCGCGAACACTGAAGCTTTCTTT
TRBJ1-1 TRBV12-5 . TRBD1 CASGTGGQNTEAFF TGTGCTAGTGGGACAGGGGGACAAAACACTGAAGCTTTCTTT
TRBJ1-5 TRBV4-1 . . CASSQEGGTGNQPQHF TGCGCCAGCAGCCAAGAAGGAGGGACGGGCAATCAGCCCCAGCATTTT
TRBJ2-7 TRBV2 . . CTSRQDYKQYF TGTACCAGCAGACAGGATTACAAGCAGTACTTC
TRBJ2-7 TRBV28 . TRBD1 CASSPGQGAYEQYF TGTGCCAGCAGTCCGGGACAGGGGGCTTACGAGCAGTACTTC
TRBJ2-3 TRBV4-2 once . CASSQPRVSTDTQYF TGTGCCAGCAGCCAACCCAGGGTTAGCACAGATACGCAGTATTTT
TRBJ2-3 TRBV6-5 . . CATRGRITDTQYF TGTGCCACCCGCGGACGGATCACAGATACGCAGTATTTT
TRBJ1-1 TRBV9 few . CASSVGGSYTEAFF TGTGCCAGCAGCGTAGGAGGTTCGTACACTGAAGCTTTCTTT
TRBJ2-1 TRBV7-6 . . CAGSSRWGEQFF TGTGCCGGCTCCTCGCGATGGGGTGAGCAGTTCTTC
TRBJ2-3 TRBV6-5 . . CAVVSDTDTQYF TGTGCCGTGGTGTCGGACACAGATACGCAGTATTTT
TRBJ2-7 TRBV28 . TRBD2 CASSPSGTNYEQYF TGTGCCAGCAGTCCTAGCGGAACCAACTACGAGCAGTACTTC
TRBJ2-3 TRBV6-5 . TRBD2 CASIYLAGGPVDTQYF TGTGCCAGCATTTATCTAGCGGGAGGGCCTGTAGATACGCAGTATTTT
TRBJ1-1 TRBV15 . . CATTPRGRLNTEAFF TGTGCCACCACCCCGCGGGGACGGTTGAACACTGAAGCTTTCTTT
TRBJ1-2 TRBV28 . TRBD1 CASTPLEGAPAGYGYTF TGTGCCAGCACCCCTCTGGAGGGGGCGCCCGCTGGCTATGGCTACACCTTC
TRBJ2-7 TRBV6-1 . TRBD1 CASSRDRAQGEQYF TGTGCCAGCAGCCGAGACAGGGCCCAAGGGGAGCAGTACTTC
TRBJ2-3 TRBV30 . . CAWGRGGTSTDTQYF TGTGCCTGGGGCAGGGGGGGAACTAGCACAGATACGCAGTATTTT
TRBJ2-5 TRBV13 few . CASSFSHHGSDQETQYF TGTGCCAGCAGCTTTAGCCATCATGGTAGCGACCAAGAGACCCAGTACTTC
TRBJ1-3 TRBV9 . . CASSVSGNTIYF TGTGCCAGCAGCGTATCTGGAAACACCATATATTTT
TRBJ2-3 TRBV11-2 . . CASSFAQGDTQYF TGTGCCAGCAGCTTTGCTCAGGGGGATACGCAGTATTTT
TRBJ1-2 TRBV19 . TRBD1 CASSLGGSNYGYTF TGTGCCAGTAGCCTAGGGGGCTCGAACTATGGCTACACCTTC
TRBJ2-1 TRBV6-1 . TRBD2 CASSLGTSGEQFF TGTGCCAGCAGTCTGGGGACTAGCGGTGAGCAGTTCTTC